This record concerns one T cell receptor (beta chain) sequence. This sample stems from a study of control samples from healthy donors and cancer patients. V lost 5 bases to trimming and J lost 11 bases; unmatched junction nucleotides: 18. Germline V lookup: CDR1 MDHEN, CDR2 SYDVKM. The CDR3 consists of 16 residues. TCRdb keeps only in-frame clones here, not all; method: immunoSEQ multiplex PCR. The sample holds around 84,000 clones, roughly 82% seen once. The specimen was PBMCs. The V gene is TRBV28, the J gene TRBJ2-3; 8 bases line up with TRBD1. The sequence was obtained from a man aged 55 to 70 with head and neck cancer. The DNA of the CDR3 is TGTGCCAGCAGTCTCCCCCTTCAAGGACAGGGTATAGGGCAGTATTTT. It yields the protein CASSLPLQGQGIGQYF. The full variable domain, with the rest looked up from reference TRBV28 and TRBJ2-3, is DVKVTQSSRYLVKRTGEKVFLECVQDMDHENMFWYRQDPGLGLRLIYFSYDVKMKEKGDIPEGYSVSREKKERFSLILESASTNQTSMYLCASSLPLQGQGIGQYFGPGTRLTVL.